Described below is a single T cell receptor beta chain sequence and its context. Its antigen is not known. These data originate in a study of T cell responses to AZD1222 COVID-19 vaccine. Findings and limits, study-wide: In the spike-specific TCR repertoire, nearly half reportedly target unmutated variant regions.

TCRdb keeps only in-frame clones here, not all; method: immunoSEQ multiplex PCR. The table has about 56,000 clones, 80% to 90% seen once. Trimming stripped 0 bases from V and 0 bases from J, with 4 bases between. Germline CDR1 SGHRS, CDR2 YFSETQ. There are 15 residues in the CDR3. The chain joins TRBV5-1 to TRBJ2-6; D is unclear. The sequence came from an adult who received the AZD1222 COVID-19 vaccine. The sample was peripheral blood, taken 28 days after the second AZD1222 dose. The CDR3 DNA follows: TGCGCCAGCAGCTTGGCGGGCTCTGGGGCCAACGTCCTGACTTTC. Its protein is CASSLAGSGANVLTF. Complete variable domain (other parts from reference TRBV5-1 and TRBJ2-6): KAGVTQTPRYLIKTRGQQVTLSCSPISGHRSVSWYQQTPGQGLQFLFEYFSETQRNKGNFPGRFSGRQFSNSRSEMNVSTLELGDSALYLCASSLAGSGANVLTFGAGSRLTVL.